Each of the 10 T cell receptor beta chains below was sequenced from the same sample in a study of T cells in Graves' hyperthyroidism and ophthalmopathy. Using RNA transcripts as the source, TCR beta CDR3 regions were amplified. Initially, a first-round RT-PCR of the TCR CDR3 employed the HTBI primer set. TCRdb re-called the multiplex PCR reads with MiXCR, one entry per CDR3 protein. Of hundreds of thousands of distinct CDR3 sequences detected, roughly 15% appear once; the ten largest clones hold 10% to 13%. Sequencing input: blood. These receptors originate from a woman between 18 and 29 years old with Graves' hyperthyroidism.

The chain combines TRBV7-3 with TRBJ2-2; 8 bases align to TRBD2. The CDR3 length is 16 residues. Germline lookup yields CDR1 SGHTA and CDR2 FQGTGA. The V and J ends lost 5 bases and 7 bases, in that order; junction bases with no gene match: 12. CDR3 protein: CASSPIRGGVDGELFF. CDR3 nucleotides: TGTGCCAGCAGCCCCATTCGGGGGGGGGTTGACGGGGAGCTGTTTTTT.

This clonotype was observed many times. The V and J genes are TRBV11-1 and TRBJ2-3; tentative D call: TRBD2 (7 bases). There are 16 residues in the CDR3. Germline V gene sequence: CDR1 SGHAT, CDR2 FQDESV (reference sequence). Trimming pared 5 bases from V and 3 bases from J, leaving 18 bases between. CDR3 DNA sequence: TGTGCCAGCAGCCAACGGGGGGCGGGAGCTACAGATACGCAGTATTTT. Its translation is CASSQRGAGATDTQYF. The entire variable domain, with the rest obtained from reference TRBV11-1 and TRBJ2-3, is as follows: EAEVAQSPRYKITEKSQAVAFWCDPISGHATLYWYRQILGQGPELLVQFQDESVVDDSQLPKDRFSAERLKGVDSTLKIQPAELGDSAMYLCASSQRGAGATDTQYFGPGTRLTVL.

At least ten counts were recorded for this clonotype. The gene calls are TRBV30 and TRBJ2-7, with D hard to call. V lost 0 bases, J lost 2 bases, and 14 bases lay in between. Germline V gene lookup returns CDR1 GTSNPN and CDR2 SVGIG (reference sequence). The CDR3 loop spans 15 amino acids. CDR3 loop: CAWSVGSKGTYEQYF. The CDR3 region has the DNA TGTGCCTGGAGTGTGGGTTCGAAAGGGACCTACGAGCAGTACTTC.

This clonotype was found a few times. This rearrangement joins TRBV6-4 to TRBJ1-5; no definite D call. With 4 bases removed from V and 4 bases from J, the gap between germline ends came to 8 bases. The germline CDR1 and CDR2 sequences are MRHNA and SNTAGT. This CDR3 contains 13 residues. CDR3 in DNA: TGTGCCAGCAGTGTGGAGCGGAATCAGCCCCAGCATTTT. It codes for CASSVERNQPQHF.

This clonotype was observed many times. The chain couples TRBV12-3 or TRBV12-4 to TRBJ2-2; 10 nucleotides align to TRBD1. CDR3 length equals 15 residues. J gave up 4 bases and V 6 bases, and 5 bases lay outside the gene matches. The DNA of the CDR3 is TGTGCCAGCAGGACAGGGGGCGCGGGCACCGGGGAGCTGTTTTTT. Its protein is CASRTGGAGTGELFF.

This clonotype showed up many times. The rearrangement uses TRBV19 and TRBJ2-7; 12 bases are a match to TRBD1. Trimming at V came to 5 bases and at J to 1 base, leaving 9 bases not matched to a gene. The length of the CDR3 is 17 residues. The germline V gene encodes CDR1 LNHDA and CDR2 SQIVND (reference sequence). The CDR3 sequence is CASSFRTGQGASYEQYF. CDR3 nucleotides: TGTGCCAGTAGTTTCCGAACGGGACAGGGGGCTTCCTACGAGCAGTACTTC.

This clonotype showed up many times. This chain uses TRBV20-1 with TRBJ2-1, with 9 nucleotides matching TRBD1. This CDR3 has 14 residues. Germline V CDR1 and CDR2: DFQATT, SNEGSKA (reference sequence). In DNA, the CDR3 is TGCAGCCACCGTGACAGGGGGTCCTACAATGAGCAGTTCTTC. Encoded protein: CSHRDRGSYNEQFF.

CDR3: CASSPGGRSSDTQYF. The CDR3 region has the DNA TGTGCCAGCAGCCCCGGCGGGAGGAGCTCAGATACGCAGTATTTT. The rearrangement links TRBV3-1 to TRBJ2-3, with 8 bases that match TRBD2. CDR3 length: 15 amino acids. V dropped 4 bases and J dropped 4; count of bases not matched to a gene: 7. Per germline, CDR1 LGHDT and CDR2 YNNKEL (reference sequence).

J is TRBJ1-5 and V is TRBV6-2 or TRBV6-3; TRBD1 agrees at 7 bases. The CDR3 is 16 residues long. CDR1 and CDR2 (germline): MNHEY, SVGEGT. V lost 6 bases, J lost 0 bases, and 8 bases stayed unmatched. The CDR3, as DNA: TGTGCCAGCAGCTCCAGGGGGAGTTATAGCAATCAGCCCCAGCATTTT. It yields the protein CASSSRGSYSNQPQHF.

Many counts were recorded for this clonotype. V gene TRBV29-1 combines with J gene TRBJ1-1; D uncertain. Trimming removed 4 bases from V and 5 bases from J, with 8 bases in between. Germline CDR1 SQVTM, CDR2 ANQGSEA. CDR3 length: 11 amino acids. CDR3 region: CSVADPTEAFF. CDR3 nucleotide sequence: TGCAGCGTTGCTGACCCAACTGAAGCTTTCTTT.